The source of this T cell receptor beta chain is a study of T cells in localized non-small cell lung cancer. Findings and limits, study-wide: Within adjacent lung there appeared a median approximately 57 of the top 100 tumor clones. Greater T cell density in blood accompanied longer overall survival. The highest T cell clonality was in uninvolved adjacent lung, above tumor. The tumor had only one region sequenced, so heterogeneity remains possible.

Turning to this clone: The antigen remains unidentified.

The V gene lost 0 bases and the J gene lost 2 bases, with 16 bases spanning the gap. Germline V CDR1 and CDR2: MGHRA, YSYEKL. The CDR3 runs 17 residues. TCRdb's copy holds only in-frame clones and misses some; the assay was immunoSEQ multiplex PCR. The sample yields about 30,000 clones, 85% to 95% seen once. The TCR originated in a woman aged 35-75 years with stage I lung adenocarcinoma. This sample comprised peripheral blood, obtained before any cancer treatment. V usage is TRBV4-1 and J usage is TRBJ2-5, with D perhaps matching TRBD2 (6 bases). CDR3 nucleotides: TGCGCCAGCAGCCAAGATCGCGGGGCCGGAGGGCAAGAGACCCAGTACTTC. This translates into CASSQDRGAGGQETQYF.